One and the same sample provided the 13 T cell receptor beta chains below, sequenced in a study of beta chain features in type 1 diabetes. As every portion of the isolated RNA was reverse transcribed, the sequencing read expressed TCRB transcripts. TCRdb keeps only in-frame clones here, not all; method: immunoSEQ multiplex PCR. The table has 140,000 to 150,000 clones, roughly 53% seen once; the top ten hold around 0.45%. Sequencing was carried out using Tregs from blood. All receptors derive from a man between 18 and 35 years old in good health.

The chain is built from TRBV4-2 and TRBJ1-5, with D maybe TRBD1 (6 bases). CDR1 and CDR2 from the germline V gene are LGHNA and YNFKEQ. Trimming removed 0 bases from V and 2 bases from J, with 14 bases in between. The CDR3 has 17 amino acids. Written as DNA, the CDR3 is TGTGCCAGCAGCCAAGATATTGGGACAACTCGCAATCAGCCCCAGCATTTT. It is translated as CASSQDIGTTRNQPQHF.

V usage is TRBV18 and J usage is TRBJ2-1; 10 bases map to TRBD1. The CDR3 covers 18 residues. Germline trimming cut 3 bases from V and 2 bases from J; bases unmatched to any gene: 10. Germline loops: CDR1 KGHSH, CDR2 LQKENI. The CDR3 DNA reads TGTGCCAGCTCACCCTACACCTTGACAGGGGGCGCCTACAATGAGCAGTTCTTC. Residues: CASSPYTLTGGAYNEQFF.

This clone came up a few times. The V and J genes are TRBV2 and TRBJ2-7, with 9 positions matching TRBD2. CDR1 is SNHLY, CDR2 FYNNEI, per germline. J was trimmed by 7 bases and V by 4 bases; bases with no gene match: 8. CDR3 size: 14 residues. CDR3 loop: CASSGERGAGEQYF. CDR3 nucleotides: TGTGCCAGCAGTGGGGAGCGGGGGGCCGGAGAGCAGTACTTC.

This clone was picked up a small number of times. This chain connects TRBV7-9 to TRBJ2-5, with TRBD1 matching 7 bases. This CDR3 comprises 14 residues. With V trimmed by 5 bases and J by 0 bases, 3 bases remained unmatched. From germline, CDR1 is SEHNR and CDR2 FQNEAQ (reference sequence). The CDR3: CASSPGQYQETQYF. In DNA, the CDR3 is TGTGCCAGCAGCCCGGGACAGTACCAAGAGACCCAGTACTTC.

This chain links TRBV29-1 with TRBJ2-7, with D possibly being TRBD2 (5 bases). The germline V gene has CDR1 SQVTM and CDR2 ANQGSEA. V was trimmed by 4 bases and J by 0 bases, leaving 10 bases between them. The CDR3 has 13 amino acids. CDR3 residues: CSVGLPSSYEQYF. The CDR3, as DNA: TGCAGCGTTGGACTACCTAGCTCCTACGAGCAGTACTTC.

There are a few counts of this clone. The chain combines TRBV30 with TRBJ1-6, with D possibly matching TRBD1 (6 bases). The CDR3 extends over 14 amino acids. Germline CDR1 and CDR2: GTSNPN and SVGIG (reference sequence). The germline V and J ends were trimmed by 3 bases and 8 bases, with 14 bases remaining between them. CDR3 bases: TGTGCCTGGAGCGTACAGGGTAGGGATTCACCCCTCCACTTT. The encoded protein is CAWSVQGRDSPLHF. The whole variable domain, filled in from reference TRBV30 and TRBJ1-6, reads SQTIHQWPATLVQPVGSPLSLECTVEGTSNPNLYWYRQAAGRGLQLLFYSVGIGQISSEVPQNLSASRPQDRQFILSSKKLLLSDSGFYLCAWSVQGRDSPLHFGNGTRLTVT.

The CDR3 sequence: CASSYGQAANTEAFF. The CDR3 region has the DNA TGCGCCAGCAGCTATGGACAGGCCGCGAACACTGAAGCTTTCTTT. The J gene is TRBJ1-1, the V gene TRBV5-1, with 7 bases matching TRBD1. V was pared by 3 bases and J by 1 base, with 6 bases of the junction left unmatched. CDR1 is SGHRS, CDR2 YFSETQ, per germline. The CDR3 totals 15 residues.

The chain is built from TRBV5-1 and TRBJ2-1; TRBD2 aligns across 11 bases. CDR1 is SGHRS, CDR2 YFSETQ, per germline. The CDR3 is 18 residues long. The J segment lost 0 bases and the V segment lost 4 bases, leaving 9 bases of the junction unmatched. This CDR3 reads CASSLGTSGVRSYNEQFF. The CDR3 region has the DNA TGCGCCAGCAGCCTTGGGACTAGCGGTGTCCGCTCCTACAATGAGCAGTTCTTC.

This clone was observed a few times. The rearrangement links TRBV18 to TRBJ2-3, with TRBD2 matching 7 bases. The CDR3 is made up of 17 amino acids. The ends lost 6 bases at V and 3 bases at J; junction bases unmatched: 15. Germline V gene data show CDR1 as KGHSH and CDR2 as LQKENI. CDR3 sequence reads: CASSLLGAGFRTDTQYF. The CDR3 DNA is TGTGCCAGCTCCCTATTGGGAGCGGGGTTTAGGACAGATACGCAGTATTTT.

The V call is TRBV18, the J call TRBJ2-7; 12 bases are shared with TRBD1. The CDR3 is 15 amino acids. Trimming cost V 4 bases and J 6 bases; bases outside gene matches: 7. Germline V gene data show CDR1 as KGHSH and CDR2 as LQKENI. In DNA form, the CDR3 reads TGTGCCAGCTCACTGACCCGGGACAGGGGGCGCGAGCAGTACTTC. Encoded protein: CASSLTRDRGREQYF. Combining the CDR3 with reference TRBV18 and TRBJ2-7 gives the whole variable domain NAGVMQNPRHLVRRRGQEARLRCSPMKGHSHVYWYRQLPEEGLKFMVYLQKENIIDESGMPKERFSAEFPKEGPSILRIQQVVRGDSAAYFCASSLTRDRGREQYFGPGTRLTVT.

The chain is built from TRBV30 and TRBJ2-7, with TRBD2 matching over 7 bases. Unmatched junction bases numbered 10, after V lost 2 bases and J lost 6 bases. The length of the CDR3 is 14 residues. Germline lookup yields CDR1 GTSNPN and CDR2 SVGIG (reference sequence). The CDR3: CAWSKKRDRAEQYF. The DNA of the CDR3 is TGTGCCTGGAGTAAGAAGCGGGATCGTGCCGAGCAGTACTTC. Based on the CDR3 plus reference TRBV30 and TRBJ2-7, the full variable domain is SQTIHQWPATLVQPVGSPLSLECTVEGTSNPNLYWYRQAAGRGLQLLFYSVGIGQISSEVPQNLSASRPQDRQFILSSKKLLLSDSGFYLCAWSKKRDRAEQYFGPGTRLTVT.

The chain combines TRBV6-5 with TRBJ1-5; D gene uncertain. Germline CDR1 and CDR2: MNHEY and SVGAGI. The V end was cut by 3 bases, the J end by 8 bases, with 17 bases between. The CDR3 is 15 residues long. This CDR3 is CASSYKGLRGEPQHF. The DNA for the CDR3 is TGTGCCAGCAGTTATAAAGGCCTACGGGGAGAGCCCCAGCATTTT.

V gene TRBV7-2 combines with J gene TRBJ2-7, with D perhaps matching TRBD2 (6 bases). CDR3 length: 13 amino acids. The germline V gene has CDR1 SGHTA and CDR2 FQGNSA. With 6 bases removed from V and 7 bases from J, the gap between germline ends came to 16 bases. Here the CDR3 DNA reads TGTGCCAGCAGTCTAACTAGCTCTCGGGAGCAGTACTTC. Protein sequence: CASSLTSSREQYF.